The 32 T cell receptor beta chains presented below share a single source sample, sequenced in a study of beta chain features in type 1 diabetes. The study reverse transcribed the entire isolated RNA, so it sequenced expressed TCRB transcripts. TCRdb's table, derived via immunoSEQ multiplex PCR, lists solely in-frame clones and lacks some. The sample yields fewer than 350,000 clones, roughly a fifth seen once. The sequenced sample was naive CD4+ T cells from blood. Receptors were obtained from a woman under 30 in good health.

V is TRBV18 and J is TRBJ1-1; D unresolved. V lost 3 bases and J lost 0, with 17 bases in between. CDR1 and CDR2 from the germline V gene are KGHSH and LQKENI. The CDR3 extends over 17 amino acids. The CDR3 sequence is CASSPLGGSAVNTEAFF. In DNA, the CDR3 is TGTGCCAGCTCACCTTTAGGAGGAAGCGCCGTGAACACTGAAGCTTTCTTT.

CDR3 region: CASSRRLAGAADTQYF. The CDR3 DNA follows: TGTGCCAGCAGCCGCAGACTAGCGGGAGCCGCAGATACGCAGTATTTT. The chain carries TRBV14 and TRBJ2-3; 12 nucleotides line up with TRBD2. This CDR3 comprises 16 residues. Germline loops: CDR1 SGHDN, CDR2 FVKESK. Unmatched junction bases numbered 6, after V lost 4 bases and J lost 4 bases.

The chain employs TRBV2 and TRBJ2-1; 7 bases are shared with TRBD2. Germline V lookup: CDR1 SNHLY, CDR2 FYNNEI. This CDR3 region has 13 residues. The V gene end was trimmed by 2 bases and the J gene end by 9 bases; junction bases not matched to a gene: 4. The CDR3 sequence: CASSECGSCEQFF. CDR3 coding DNA: TGTGCCAGCAGTGAATGCGGGAGCTGTGAGCAGTTCTTC. Full variable domain (rest looked up from reference TRBV2 and TRBJ2-1): EPEVTQTPSHQVTQMGQEVILRCVPISNHLYFYWYRQILGQKVEFLVSFYNNEISEKSEIFDDQFSVERPDGSNFTLKIRSTKLEDSAMYFCASSECGSCEQFFGPGTRLTVL.

V usage is TRBV5-1 and J usage is TRBJ2-5; unclear D gene. The CDR3 is made up of 14 amino acids. The V and J ends lost 0 bases and 0 bases respectively, with 6 bases between them. Germline V gene sequence: CDR1 SGHRS, CDR2 YFSETQ. For the CDR3, the DNA is TGCGCCAGCAGCTTGGCACAGCACCAAGAGACCCAGTACTTC. Protein product: CASSLAQHQETQYF.

This clone was picked up a small number of times. This chain uses TRBV5-4 with TRBJ2-7, with 7 positions matching TRBD1. Germline V gives CDR1 SGHNT, CDR2 YYREEE (reference sequence). The CDR3 spans 14 residues. Trimming took 2 bases from V and 2 from J; bases not matched to a gene: 4. CDR3 residues: CASSLLTGPYEQYF. The CDR3 DNA follows: TGTGCCAGCAGCTTACTGACAGGGCCCTACGAGCAGTACTTC.

The CDR3 sequence: CSARTGVTLTEAFF. CDR3 coding DNA: TGCAGCGCTCGGACAGGGGTTACGCTAACTGAAGCTTTCTTT. This chain links TRBV29-1 with TRBJ1-1; 9 nucleotides align to TRBD1. After removal of 7 bases from V and 5 bases from J, the junction contained 11 bases not matched to a gene. CDR1 and CDR2 from the germline V gene are SQVTM and ANQGSEA. The CDR3 is 14 amino acids.

This clone turned up a few times. The V gene is TRBV27, the J gene TRBJ2-1; 7 bases map to TRBD1. The germline gives CDR1 MNHEY, CDR2 SMNVEV (reference sequence). The CDR3 has 16 residues. V lost 5 bases to trimming and J lost 7 bases; unmatched junction nucleotides: 14. The CDR3 region is CASSPFRQGWGNEQFF. CDR3 coding DNA: TGTGCCAGCAGTCCATTTCGACAGGGTTGGGGGAATGAGCAGTTCTTC.

The V gene is TRBV9, the J gene TRBJ1-2, with 9 bases aligning to TRBD1. The CDR3 is 15 residues long. Trimming removed 3 bases from V and 4 bases from J; junction bases left unmatched: 7. Germline V gene lookup returns CDR1 SGDLS and CDR2 YYNGEE. Written as DNA, the CDR3 is TGTGCCAGCAGCGCCGAACAGGGGGCCGCCTATGGCTACACCTTC. Translated, it gives CASSAEQGAAYGYTF.

This clone has only a few counts. The chain links TRBV19 to TRBJ1-2, with a tentative D call TRBD1 (6 bases). V lost 3 bases and J 7 bases, leaving 15 bases between the germline ends. This CDR3 has 14 residues. Germline-derived CDR1 and CDR2 are LNHDA and SQIVND (reference sequence). The CDR3: CASSMDSHSVGYTF. The CDR3, as DNA: TGTGCCAGTAGTATGGACAGCCACAGCGTTGGCTACACCTTC.

This clone was detected only a few times. This rearrangement joins TRBV5-1 to TRBJ1-1; possible D gene TRBD1, 5 bases. The CDR3 length is 16 residues. CDR1 is SGHRS, CDR2 YFSETQ, per germline. V was pared by 0 bases and J by 1 base, with 13 bases between. In DNA, the CDR3 is TGCGCCAGCAGCTTGGTAATAGGACACCGGAACACTGAAGCTTTCTTT. It encodes CASSLVIGHRNTEAFF.

This clone was counted only a few times. The chain couples TRBV30 to TRBJ1-1; TRBD1 might be the D (6 bases). Germline V CDR1 and CDR2: GTSNPN, SVGIG (reference sequence). This CDR3 spans 14 amino acids. Trimming took off 1 base at V and 0 bases at J, with 9 bases between the two ends. CDR3 in amino acids: CAWSDRELNTEAFF. The CDR3 nucleotides are TGTGCCTGGAGTGACAGGGAACTGAACACTGAAGCTTTCTTT.

Concerning this clone: Different DNA sequences within this sample yield the same CDR3. The chain links TRBV18 to TRBJ2-3; TRBD1 might be the D (5 bases). Germline lookup yields CDR1 KGHSH and CDR2 LQKENI. V gave up 3 bases and J gave up 6 bases, with 10 bases separating them. The CDR3 contains 13 residues. The CDR3 loop is CASSPGQADTQYF. The CDR3 DNA sequence: TGTGCCAGCTCACCGGGGCAGGCCGATACGCAGTATTTT. The variable domain in full, with the rest retrieved from reference TRBV18 and TRBJ2-3, is NAGVMQNPRHLVRRRGQEARLRCSPMKGHSHVYWYRQLPEEGLKFMVYLQKENIIDESGMPKERFSAEFPKEGPSILRIQQVVRGDSAAYFCASSPGQADTQYFGPGTRLTVL.

This clone was found a few times. CDR3 protein: CATSGRDTEYEQYF. DNA for the CDR3: TGTGCCACCAGCGGCCGGGACACGGAATACGAGCAGTACTTC. J is TRBJ2-7 and V is TRBV15; D might be TRBD1 (6 bases). V gave up 5 bases and J gave up 4 bases, with 15 bases separating them. Germline V gene sequence: CDR1 LNHNV, CDR2 YYDKDF (reference sequence). The CDR3 runs 14 residues.

In its sample, this clone was seen a few times. V gene TRBV6-6 combines with J gene TRBJ2-7, with 9 bases lining up with TRBD2. With V trimmed by 4 bases and J by 4 bases, 5 bases remained unmatched. The length of the CDR3 is 14 residues. Germline V gives CDR1 MNHNY, CDR2 SVGAGI (reference sequence). CDR3: CASSSLTSGYEQYF. The CDR3 nucleotides read TGTGCCAGCAGTTCCCTGACTAGCGGATACGAGCAGTACTTC.

The V gene is TRBV7-9, the J gene TRBJ2-7, with 10 nucleotides matching TRBD1. The CDR3 loop spans 14 amino acids. Germline V gene sequence: CDR1 SEHNR, CDR2 FQNEAQ (reference sequence). V lost 5 bases to trimming and J lost 6 bases; unmatched junction nucleotides: 7. The CDR3 DNA reads TGTGCCAGCAGCCCCGGACAGGGGGTAGGCGAGCAGTACTTC. Its translation is CASSPGQGVGEQYF. Full variable domain (missing parts from reference TRBV7-9 and TRBJ2-7): DTGVSQNPRHKITKRGQNVTFRCDPISEHNRLYWYRQTLGQGPEFLTYFQNEAQLEKSRLLSDRFSAERPKGSFSTLEIQRTEQGDSAMYLCASSPGQGVGEQYFGPGTRLTVT.

This chain connects TRBV7-9 to TRBJ2-6, with 8 bases lining up with TRBD1. CDR1 and CDR2 from the germline V gene are SEHNR and FQNEAQ (reference sequence). CDR3 length: 15 amino acids. V was clipped by 5 bases and J by 3 bases; unmatched bases: 3. The CDR3, as DNA: TGTGCCAGCAGCCCGACAGGGGATGGGGCCAACGTCCTGACTTTC. It specifies CASSPTGDGANVLTF.

The table lists this clone with a few counts. The chain employs TRBV6-1 and TRBJ2-3, with TRBD2 identical over 11 bases. Germline V CDR1 and CDR2: MNHNS, SASEGT. CDR3 length: 14 amino acids. The V gene end was trimmed by 8 bases and the J gene end by 4 bases; junction bases not matched to a gene: 5. The CDR3 DNA follows: TGTGCCAGCTACGCTAGCGGGAGGTCAGATACGCAGTATTTT. This gives the protein CASYASGRSDTQYF.

This clone was seen a few times. The chain uses TRBV25-1 and TRBJ2-1; 11 nucleotides match TRBD1. Germline CDR1 is MGHDK and CDR2 is SYGVNS. V lost 4 bases to trimming and J lost 1 base; unmatched junction nucleotides: 3. The CDR3 consists of 16 residues. This chain's CDR3 is CASSAGTGGSYNEQFF. The CDR3 DNA reads TGTGCCAGCAGTGCAGGGACAGGGGGTTCCTACAATGAGCAGTTCTTC.

The chain couples TRBV7-3 to TRBJ2-5, with a tentative D call TRBD1 (6 bases). Germline loops: CDR1 SGHTA, CDR2 FQGTGA. The CDR3 runs to 15 residues. Trimming removed 1 base from V and 5 bases from J, with 14 bases in between. CDR3 loop: CASSLNRDIRETQYF. The CDR3 DNA sequence: TGTGCCAGCAGCTTAAACAGGGACATTCGGGAGACCCAGTACTTC.

This clone was observed a handful of times. The genes are TRBV6-1 and TRBJ1-1; D call uncertain. The CDR3 contains 13 residues. The V gene's germline CDR1 is MNHNS and CDR2 SASEGT. The V gene lost 2 bases and the J gene lost 1 base, with 5 bases spanning the gap. The CDR3 coding sequence is TGTGCCAGCAGTGAAACGGGGAACACTGAAGCTTTCTTT. Protein product: CASSETGNTEAFF.

This clone occurred a few times. The same CDR3 is also encoded by other DNA sequences in this sample. The chain joins TRBV5-1 to TRBJ2-1, with TRBD2 matching 11 bases. Germline lookup yields CDR1 SGHRS and CDR2 YFSETQ. The CDR3 totals 15 residues. Trimming at V came to 4 bases and at J to 3 bases, leaving 3 bases not matched to a gene. This chain's CDR3 is CASSLGTSGYNEQFF. As DNA, the CDR3 is TGCGCCAGCAGCCTCGGGACTAGCGGCTACAATGAGCAGTTCTTC. Looking up the rest from reference TRBV5-1 and TRBJ2-1 gives the full variable domain: KAGVTQTPRYLIKTRGQQVTLSCSPISGHRSVSWYQQTPGQGLQFLFEYFSETQRNKGNFPGRFSGRQFSNSRSEMNVSTLELGDSALYLCASSLGTSGYNEQFFGPGTRLTVL.

CDR3 protein: CASSLATTGGTDTQYF. As DNA, the CDR3 is TGTGCCAGCAGCTTAGCGACCACAGGGGGCACAGATACGCAGTATTTT. The rearrangement uses TRBV7-9 and TRBJ2-3, with TRBD1 identical over 7 bases. Germline V gene sequence: CDR1 SEHNR, CDR2 FQNEAQ (reference sequence). The V and J ends lost 0 bases and 1 base, in that order; junction bases with no gene match: 4. This CDR3 is 16 amino acids long.

This clone was observed a handful of times. This chain connects TRBV6-5 to TRBJ1-2; tentatively, D is TRBD1 (5 bases). The germline V gene has CDR1 MNHEY and CDR2 SVGAGI. The CDR3 runs 15 residues. The V end was cut by 5 bases, the J end by 0 bases, with 13 bases between. The CDR3 is CASSRDRDANYGYTF. In DNA form, the CDR3 reads TGTGCCAGCAGTCGTGACAGAGACGCTAACTATGGCTACACCTTC.

This clone has a handful of counts. The gene calls are TRBV30 and TRBJ2-1; tentative D call: TRBD1 (5 bases). The CDR3 spans 12 residues. The germline CDR1 and CDR2 sequences are GTSNPN and SVGIG (reference sequence). Trimming removed 7 bases at V and 4 bases at J, with 11 bases between. Here the CDR3 DNA reads TGTGCCTCCAAAGGGGCTTACAATGAGCAGTTCTTC. Translating gives CASKGAYNEQFF. Full variable domain (outside the CDR3, taken from reference TRBV30 and TRBJ2-1): SQTIHQWPATLVQPVGSPLSLECTVEGTSNPNLYWYRQAAGRGLQLLFYSVGIGQISSEVPQNLSASRPQDRQFILSSKKLLLSDSGFYLCASKGAYNEQFFGPGTRLTVL.

This clone was detected a few times. The chain is built from TRBV30 and TRBJ1-2; D gene ambiguous. The V end was cut by 4 bases, the J end by 2 bases, with 5 bases between. Germline-derived CDR1 and CDR2 are GTSNPN and SVGIG (reference sequence). The CDR3 spans 11 residues. The CDR3 DNA reads as TGTGCCTGGACTCGGAACTATGGCTACACCTTC. This encodes CAWTRNYGYTF.

This clone was counted a few times. In DNA form, the CDR3 reads TGCGCCAGCAGTCAAGGACGGGACATTTACGAGCAGTACTTC. Translated: CASSQGRDIYEQYF. The chain carries TRBV23-1 and TRBJ2-7, with a weak D call TRBD1 (6 bases). Being an ORF, TRBV23-1 has a function that is uncertain. The CDR3 length is 14 residues. The ends were cut back, 2 bases at V and 4 bases at J, with 12 bases in the middle.

This clone showed up just a few times. Mismatch with germline at one junction end may stem from a read error. The genes are TRBV5-1 and TRBJ2-7, with 7 bases fitting TRBD2. Germline V CDR1 and CDR2: SGHRS, YFSETQ. The CDR3 covers 14 residues. CDR3 loop: CASSGTSASHEQYF. The CDR3 nucleotides are TGCGCCAGCAGCGGAACTAGCGCCTCCCACGAGCAGTACTTC. Drawing the rest from reference TRBV5-1 and TRBJ2-7, the complete variable domain is KAGVTQTPRYLIKTRGQQVTLSCSPISGHRSVSWYQQTPGQGLQFLFEYFSETQRNKGNFPGRFSGRQFSNSRSEMNVSTLELGDSALYLCASSGTSASHEQYFGPGTRLTVT.

The V and J genes are TRBV27 and TRBJ2-5; D is perhaps TRBD1 (7 bases). Germline V lookup: CDR1 MNHEY, CDR2 SMNVEV (reference sequence). The CDR3 contains 13 residues. V lost 4 bases and J 5 bases, leaving 11 bases between the germline ends. The CDR3 region is CASSSGGFETQYF. CDR3 bases: TGTGCCAGCAGTTCAGGGGGGTTTGAGACCCAGTACTTC.

The chain uses TRBV10-3 and TRBJ2-7, with TRBD1 identical over 8 bases. CDR3 length equals 13 residues. Germline lookup yields CDR1 ENHRY and CDR2 SYGVKD. V dropped 10 bases and J dropped 5; count of bases not matched to a gene: 10. The CDR3 sequence: CASQTGEGDEQYF. CDR3 nucleotides: TGTGCCAGCCAGACAGGGGAAGGAGACGAGCAGTACTTC.

J is TRBJ1-1 and V is TRBV7-9; a weak D match, TRBD1 (6 bases). The CDR3 contains 14 residues. V gave up 3 bases and J gave up 0 bases, with 8 bases separating them. Germline values: CDR1 SEHNR, CDR2 FQNEAQ (reference sequence). CDR3 sequence (DNA): TGTGCCAGCAGCTTCCGACAGGTGAACACTGAAGCTTTCTTT. Its translation is CASSFRQVNTEAFF.

This clone has more than one count but fewer than ten. The chain has TRBV29-1 and TRBJ2-3; D possibly corresponds to TRBD1 (5 bases). There are 12 residues in the CDR3. The V gene lost 6 bases and the J gene lost 0 bases, with 7 bases spanning the gap. Germline values: CDR1 SQVTM, CDR2 ANQGSEA. The CDR3 loop is CSVGVSTDTQYF. The CDR3 DNA reads TGCAGCGTAGGGGTTAGCACAGATACGCAGTATTTT.

In this sample, this clone turned up a few times. The chain is built from TRBV5-4 and TRBJ2-3, with 11 bases identical to TRBD2. The germline gives CDR1 SGHNT, CDR2 YYREEE (reference sequence). CDR3 length equals 16 residues. The junction had 4 bases not matched to a gene; V was cut back by 4 bases and J by 0 bases. The CDR3 spells CASSRRLAGSTDTQYF. The CDR3 DNA is TGTGCCAGCAGCCGTCGACTAGCGGGAAGCACAGATACGCAGTATTTT. Full variable domain (outside the CDR3, taken from reference TRBV5-4 and TRBJ2-3): ETGVTQSPTHLIKTRGQQVTLRCSSQSGHNTVSWYQQALGQGPQFIFQYYREEENGRGNFPPRFSGLQFPNYSSELNVNALELDDSALYLCASSRRLAGSTDTQYFGPGTRLTVL.